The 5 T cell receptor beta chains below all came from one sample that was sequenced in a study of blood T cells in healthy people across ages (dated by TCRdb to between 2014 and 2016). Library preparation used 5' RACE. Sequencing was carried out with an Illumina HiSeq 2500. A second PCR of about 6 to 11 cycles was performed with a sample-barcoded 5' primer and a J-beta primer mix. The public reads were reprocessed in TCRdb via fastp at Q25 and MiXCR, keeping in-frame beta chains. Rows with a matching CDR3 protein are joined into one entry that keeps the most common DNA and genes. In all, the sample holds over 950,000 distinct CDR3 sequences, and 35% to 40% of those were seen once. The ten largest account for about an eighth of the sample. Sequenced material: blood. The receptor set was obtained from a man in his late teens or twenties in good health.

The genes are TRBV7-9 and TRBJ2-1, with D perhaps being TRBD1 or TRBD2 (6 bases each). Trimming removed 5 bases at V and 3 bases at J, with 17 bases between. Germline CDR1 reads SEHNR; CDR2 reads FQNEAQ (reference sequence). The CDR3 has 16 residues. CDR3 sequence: CASSERRQDYYNEQFF. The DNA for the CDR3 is TGTGCCAGCAGCGAAAGAAGACAGGACTACTACAATGAGCAGTTCTTC. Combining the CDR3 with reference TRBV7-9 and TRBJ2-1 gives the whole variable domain DTGVSQNPRHKITKRGQNVTFRCDPISEHNRLYWYRQTLGQGPEFLTYFQNEAQLEKSRLLSDRFSAERPKGSFSTLEIQRTEQGDSAMYLCASSERRQDYYNEQFFGPGTRLTVL.

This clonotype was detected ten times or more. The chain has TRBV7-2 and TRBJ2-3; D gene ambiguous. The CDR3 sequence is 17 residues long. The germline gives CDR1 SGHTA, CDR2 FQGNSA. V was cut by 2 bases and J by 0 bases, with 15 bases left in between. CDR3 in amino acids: CASSLLYSPLSTDTQYF. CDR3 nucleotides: TGTGCCAGCAGCTTACTCTATAGCCCACTTAGCACAGATACGCAGTATTTT.

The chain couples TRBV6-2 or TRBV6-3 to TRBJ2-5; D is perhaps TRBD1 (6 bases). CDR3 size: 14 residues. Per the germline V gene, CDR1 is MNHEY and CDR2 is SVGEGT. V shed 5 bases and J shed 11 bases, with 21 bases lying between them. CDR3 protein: CASSPLRQAGEQYF. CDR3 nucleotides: TGTGCCAGCAGTCCACTAAGACAGGCCGGTGAGCAGTACTTC.

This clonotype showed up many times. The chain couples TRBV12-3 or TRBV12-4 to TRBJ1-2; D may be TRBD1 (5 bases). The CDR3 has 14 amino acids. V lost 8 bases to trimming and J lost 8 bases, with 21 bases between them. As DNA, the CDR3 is TGTGCCAGCTACTCCCTGGGGGTAGCGCGCGGCTACACCTTC. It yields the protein CASYSLGVARGYTF.

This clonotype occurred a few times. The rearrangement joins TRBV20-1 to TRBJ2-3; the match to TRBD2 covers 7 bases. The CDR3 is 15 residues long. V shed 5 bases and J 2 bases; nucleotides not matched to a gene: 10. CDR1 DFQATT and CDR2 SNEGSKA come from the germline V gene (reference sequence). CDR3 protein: CSASGRTVLTDTQYF. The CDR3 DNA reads TGCAGTGCTTCCGGGAGGACGGTGCTCACAGATACGCAGTATTTT.